The entry that follows covers one T cell receptor (beta chain) sequence. Its recognized antigen is unknown. Base qualities are not recorded, but no much larger clone differs from it by a single base. Other DNA sequences in the same sample also yield this CDR3. The germline V gene gives CDR1 as SQVTM and CDR2 as ANQGSEA. Relative to germline, V is 6 bases shorter and J is 2 bases shorter, with 10 bases between their ends. The cysteine opens and the phenylalanine closes a CDR3 of 12 amino acids. The entry retains the CDR3 DNA only, 36 bases that are in frame from base 1. Five hundred nanograms of biopsy DNA per sample were submitted for commercial TCRB immunosequencing. Adaptive Biotechnology amplified the CDR3 regions from genomic DNA with a two-step multiplex PCR designed to control amplification bias. Primers for every V and J gene segment were used in the first PCR, and barcodes and Illumina adapters were added in the second PCR. CDR3 libraries were sequenced on an Illumina instrument. The paper's data handling went like this. The analysis drew on both the pipelines supplied by the vendor and custom analysis of the raw data in R/Bioconductor running R version 3.3.0. Clonality, ranging from 0 to 1, was calculated as the inverse of the normalised Shannon entropy of all productive clones. The repertoire share taken up by the top 100 clones defined high-frequency clones, and only clones that passed a 95% confidence test were kept. Overlap between samples was measured with the Morisita-Horn index, while repertoire diversity was measured with the Simpson index. The source is immuneACCESS, and TCRdb retained only in-frame sequences with V and J called. Part of the clones is not carried over; for the studies checked, unresolved V genes explain less than half of this, and the remainder is unexplained. V, J and clone size were drawn from that table, and D and trimming were deduced from the DNA. Recorded for this sample are about 62,000 clones; about 89% of them occurred a single time. The ten most abundant clones make up 2% to 2.5% of the sample.

According to the study, the label for this sample's time point signals: neoterminal ileum biopsy at postoperative endoscopy, about 6 months after surgery. Adults with ileal or ileocolonic Crohn's disease for whom ileocolonic resection was indicated were considered eligible. Before DNA extraction, whole ileal mucosal biopsies were kept frozen at -80 degrees C. Genomic DNA was extracted from frozen whole biopsies with a TRizol-based method and quantified on a NanoDrop 2000 spectrophotometer. The entry originates in a study of T cell repertoires in ileal Crohn's disease (dated by TCRdb to between 2018 and 2020). In terms of the full investigation: At the time of surgery, 30% to 45% of patients were active smokers, and the median duration of disease was approximately 8 years. The study ran alongside a multicentre cohort designed to identify predictors of early endoscopic recurrence after ileocolonic resection. A total of 170 or so mucosal samples from around 60 patients were sequenced, with samples obtained at several locations on the surgical specimen and at postoperative endoscopy. Every patient underwent surgery because of a complication, which was stricturing disease in around 61% and penetrating disease in 39%. About half of the patients received postoperative therapy: 11 received thiopurines and 15 to 20 received anti-TNF agents. The M6 samples were biopsies of the neoterminal ileum collected during postoperative colonoscopy. A prospective multicentre cohort supplied the 55 to 60 Crohn's disease patients whose TCR repertoires were analysed. A Rutgeerts score above i0 was used to define endoscopic postoperative recurrence.

Here is what the overall study found, with its caveats: Only a subgroup of patients, of unstated size, had mucosal CD4 and CD8 T cells sorted and sequenced. Higher percentages of high-frequency clones at the time of surgery were linked to endoscopic recurrence, and every patient with clonality above 26.8% (18/57) had recurrence. Patients who were active smokers at surgery had a significantly higher proportion of clonal expansions than non-smokers (approximately 26% vs 17%, p=0.02). More high-frequency clones were carried by sorted CD8 T cells than by CD4 T cells, suggesting that mucosal expansions were mainly CD8. Within the first year after surgery, the timing of postoperative endoscopy varied, and the median delay was nearly 7 months.

Sample: ileal tissue. The chain joins TRBV29-1 to TRBJ1-2; TRBD1 is a possible D gene, resting on 5 matching bases. The receptor's source is an adult with Crohn's disease. The encoded CDR3 is CSVGQGNYGYTF. The DNA reads TGCAGCGTGGGTCAGGGCAACTATGGCTACACCTTC.